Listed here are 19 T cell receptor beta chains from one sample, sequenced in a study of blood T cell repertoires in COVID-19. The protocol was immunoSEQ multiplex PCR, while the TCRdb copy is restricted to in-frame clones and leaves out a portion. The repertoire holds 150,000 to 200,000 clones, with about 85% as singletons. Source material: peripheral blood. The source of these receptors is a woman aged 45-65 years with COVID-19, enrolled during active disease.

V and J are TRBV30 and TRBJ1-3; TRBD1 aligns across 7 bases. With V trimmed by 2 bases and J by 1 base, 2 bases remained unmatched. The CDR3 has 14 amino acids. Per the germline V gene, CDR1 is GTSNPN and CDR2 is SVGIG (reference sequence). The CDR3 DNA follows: TGTGCCTGGAGTAGCAGGGGGTCTGGAAACACCATATATTTT. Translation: CAWSSRGSGNTIYF.

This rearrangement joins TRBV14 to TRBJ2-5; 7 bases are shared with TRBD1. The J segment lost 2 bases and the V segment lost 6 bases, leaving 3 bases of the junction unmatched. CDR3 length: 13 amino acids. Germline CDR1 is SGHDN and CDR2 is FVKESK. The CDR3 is CASRTTGQETQYF. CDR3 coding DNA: TGTGCCAGCAGAACGACAGGGCAAGAGACCCAGTACTTC.

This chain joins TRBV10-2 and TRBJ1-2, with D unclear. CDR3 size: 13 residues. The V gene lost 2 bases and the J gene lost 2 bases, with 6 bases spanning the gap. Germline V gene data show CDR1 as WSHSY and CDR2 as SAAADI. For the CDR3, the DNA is TGCGCCAGCAGTGAGGTCAGGAACTATGGCTACACCTTC. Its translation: CASSEVRNYGYTF.

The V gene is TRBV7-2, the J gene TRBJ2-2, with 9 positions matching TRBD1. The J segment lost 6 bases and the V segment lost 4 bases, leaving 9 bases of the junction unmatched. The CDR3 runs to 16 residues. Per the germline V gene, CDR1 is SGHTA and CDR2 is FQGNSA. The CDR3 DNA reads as TGTGCCAGCAGCTACCTTGGACAGGGGTTGGCCGGGGAGCTGTTTTTT. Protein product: CASSYLGQGLAGELFF.

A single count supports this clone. The CDR3 reads CASTEGPRGHYGYTF. The CDR3 DNA sequence: TGTGCCAGCACCGAAGGACCCAGGGGGCATTATGGCTACACCTTC. The genes are TRBV28 and TRBJ1-2; the match to TRBD1 covers 8 bases. Per germline, CDR1 MDHEN and CDR2 SYDVKM. There are 15 residues in the CDR3. V shed 7 bases and J 5 bases; nucleotides not matched to a gene: 12.

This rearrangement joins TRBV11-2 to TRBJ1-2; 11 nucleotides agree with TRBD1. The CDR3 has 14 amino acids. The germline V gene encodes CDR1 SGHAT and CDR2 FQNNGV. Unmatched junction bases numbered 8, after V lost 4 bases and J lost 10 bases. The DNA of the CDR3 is TGTGCCAGCAGCTCGGACAGGGGGCCGGATGACTACACCTTC. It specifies CASSSDRGPDDYTF.

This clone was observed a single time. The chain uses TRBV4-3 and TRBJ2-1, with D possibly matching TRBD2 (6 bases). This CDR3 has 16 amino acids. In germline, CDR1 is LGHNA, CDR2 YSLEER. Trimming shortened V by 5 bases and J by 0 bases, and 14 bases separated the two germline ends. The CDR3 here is CASSKKGLSSYNEQFF. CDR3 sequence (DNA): TGCGCCAGCAGCAAAAAGGGACTCAGCTCCTACAATGAGCAGTTCTTC.

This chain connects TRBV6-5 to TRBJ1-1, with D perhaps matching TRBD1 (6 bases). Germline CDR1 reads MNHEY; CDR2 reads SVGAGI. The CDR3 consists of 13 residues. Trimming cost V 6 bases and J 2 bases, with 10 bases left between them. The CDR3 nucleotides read TGTGCCAGCAGGCAGGGGTTAAACACTGAAGCTTTCTTT. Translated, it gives CASRQGLNTEAFF.

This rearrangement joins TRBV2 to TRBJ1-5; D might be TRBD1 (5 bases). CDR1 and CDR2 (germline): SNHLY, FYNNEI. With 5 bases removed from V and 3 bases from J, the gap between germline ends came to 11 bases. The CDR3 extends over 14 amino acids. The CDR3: CASSRQGANQPQHF. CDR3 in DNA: TGTGCCAGCAGTCGGCAGGGCGCCAATCAGCCCCAGCATTTT.

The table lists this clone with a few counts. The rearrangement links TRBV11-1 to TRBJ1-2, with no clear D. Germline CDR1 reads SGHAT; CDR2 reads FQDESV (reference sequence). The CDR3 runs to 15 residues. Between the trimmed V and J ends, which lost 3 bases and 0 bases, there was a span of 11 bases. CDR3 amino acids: CASSFSVSANYGYTF. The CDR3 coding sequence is TGTGCCAGCAGCTTTTCCGTGTCTGCTAACTATGGCTACACCTTC.

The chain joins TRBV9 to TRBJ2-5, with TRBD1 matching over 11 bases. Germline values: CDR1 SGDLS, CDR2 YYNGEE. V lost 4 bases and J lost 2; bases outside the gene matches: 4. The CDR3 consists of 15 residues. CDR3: CASSPDRGRQETQYF. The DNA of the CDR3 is TGTGCCAGCAGCCCGGACAGGGGGCGTCAAGAGACCCAGTACTTC.

CDR3 region: CASSLGQGDRDTQYF. The DNA for the CDR3 is TGCGCCAGCAGCTTGGGTCAGGGGGACCGAGATACGCAGTATTTT. The chain recombines TRBV5-1 with TRBJ2-3; TRBD1 agrees at 7 bases. There are 15 residues in the CDR3. Trimming cost V 0 bases and J 5 bases; bases outside gene matches: 6. CDR1 is SGHRS, CDR2 YFSETQ, per germline.

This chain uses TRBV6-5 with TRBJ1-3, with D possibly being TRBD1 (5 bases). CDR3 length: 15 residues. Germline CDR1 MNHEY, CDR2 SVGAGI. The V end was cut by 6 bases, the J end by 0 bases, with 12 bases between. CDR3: CASRSQGTSGNTIYF. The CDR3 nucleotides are TGTGCCAGCAGATCCCAGGGAACCTCTGGAAACACCATATATTTT.

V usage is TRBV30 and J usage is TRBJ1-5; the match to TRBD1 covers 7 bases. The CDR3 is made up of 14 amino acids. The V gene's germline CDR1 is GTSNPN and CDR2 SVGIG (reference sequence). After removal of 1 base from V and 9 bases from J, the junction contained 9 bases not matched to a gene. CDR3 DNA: TGTGCCTGGAGTGACGACAGGGCCAAGCTGCCCCAGCATTTT. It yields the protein CAWSDDRAKLPQHF.

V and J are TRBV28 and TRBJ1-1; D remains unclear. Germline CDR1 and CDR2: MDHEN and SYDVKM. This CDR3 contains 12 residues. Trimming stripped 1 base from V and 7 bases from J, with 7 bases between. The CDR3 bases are TGTGCCAGCAGTTTATTGGTCGGTGAAGCTTTCTTT. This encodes CASSLLVGEAFF. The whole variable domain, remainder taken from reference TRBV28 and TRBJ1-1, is DVKVTQSSRYLVKRTGEKVFLECVQDMDHENMFWYRQDPGLGLRLIYFSYDVKMKEKGDIPEGYSVSREKKERFSLILESASTNQTSMYLCASSLLVGEAFFGQGTRLTVV.

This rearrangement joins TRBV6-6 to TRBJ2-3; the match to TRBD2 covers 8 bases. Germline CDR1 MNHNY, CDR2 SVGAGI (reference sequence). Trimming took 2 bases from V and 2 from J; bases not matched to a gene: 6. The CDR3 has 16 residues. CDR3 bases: TGTGCCAGCAGTTACGAGGCGGGGGGATACACAGATACGCAGTATTTT. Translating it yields CASSYEAGGYTDTQYF.

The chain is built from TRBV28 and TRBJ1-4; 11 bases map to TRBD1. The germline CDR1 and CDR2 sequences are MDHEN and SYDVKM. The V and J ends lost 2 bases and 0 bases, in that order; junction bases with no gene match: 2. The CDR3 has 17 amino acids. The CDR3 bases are TGTGCCAGCAGTTTAGAGGGACAGGGGGCAACTAATGAAAAACTGTTTTTT. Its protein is CASSLEGQGATNEKLFF.

The CDR3 DNA sequence: TGTGCCAGCAGTTACCCCTCCTTACTAGCGGGGGCCATATACAATGAGCAGTTCTTC. Protein product: CASSYPSLLAGAIYNEQFF. The rearrangement joins TRBV6-2 or TRBV6-3 to TRBJ2-1, with 11 bases aligning to TRBD2. The V gene's germline CDR1 is MNHEY and CDR2 SVGEGT. V lost 2 bases, J lost 4 bases, and 13 bases stayed unmatched. The CDR3 is 19 residues long.

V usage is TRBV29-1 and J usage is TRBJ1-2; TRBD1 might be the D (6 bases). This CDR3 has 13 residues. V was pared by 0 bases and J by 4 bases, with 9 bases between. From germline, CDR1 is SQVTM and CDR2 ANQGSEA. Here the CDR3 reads CSVEDLGGYGYTF. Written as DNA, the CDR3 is TGCAGCGTTGAAGATTTAGGGGGCTATGGCTACACCTTC.